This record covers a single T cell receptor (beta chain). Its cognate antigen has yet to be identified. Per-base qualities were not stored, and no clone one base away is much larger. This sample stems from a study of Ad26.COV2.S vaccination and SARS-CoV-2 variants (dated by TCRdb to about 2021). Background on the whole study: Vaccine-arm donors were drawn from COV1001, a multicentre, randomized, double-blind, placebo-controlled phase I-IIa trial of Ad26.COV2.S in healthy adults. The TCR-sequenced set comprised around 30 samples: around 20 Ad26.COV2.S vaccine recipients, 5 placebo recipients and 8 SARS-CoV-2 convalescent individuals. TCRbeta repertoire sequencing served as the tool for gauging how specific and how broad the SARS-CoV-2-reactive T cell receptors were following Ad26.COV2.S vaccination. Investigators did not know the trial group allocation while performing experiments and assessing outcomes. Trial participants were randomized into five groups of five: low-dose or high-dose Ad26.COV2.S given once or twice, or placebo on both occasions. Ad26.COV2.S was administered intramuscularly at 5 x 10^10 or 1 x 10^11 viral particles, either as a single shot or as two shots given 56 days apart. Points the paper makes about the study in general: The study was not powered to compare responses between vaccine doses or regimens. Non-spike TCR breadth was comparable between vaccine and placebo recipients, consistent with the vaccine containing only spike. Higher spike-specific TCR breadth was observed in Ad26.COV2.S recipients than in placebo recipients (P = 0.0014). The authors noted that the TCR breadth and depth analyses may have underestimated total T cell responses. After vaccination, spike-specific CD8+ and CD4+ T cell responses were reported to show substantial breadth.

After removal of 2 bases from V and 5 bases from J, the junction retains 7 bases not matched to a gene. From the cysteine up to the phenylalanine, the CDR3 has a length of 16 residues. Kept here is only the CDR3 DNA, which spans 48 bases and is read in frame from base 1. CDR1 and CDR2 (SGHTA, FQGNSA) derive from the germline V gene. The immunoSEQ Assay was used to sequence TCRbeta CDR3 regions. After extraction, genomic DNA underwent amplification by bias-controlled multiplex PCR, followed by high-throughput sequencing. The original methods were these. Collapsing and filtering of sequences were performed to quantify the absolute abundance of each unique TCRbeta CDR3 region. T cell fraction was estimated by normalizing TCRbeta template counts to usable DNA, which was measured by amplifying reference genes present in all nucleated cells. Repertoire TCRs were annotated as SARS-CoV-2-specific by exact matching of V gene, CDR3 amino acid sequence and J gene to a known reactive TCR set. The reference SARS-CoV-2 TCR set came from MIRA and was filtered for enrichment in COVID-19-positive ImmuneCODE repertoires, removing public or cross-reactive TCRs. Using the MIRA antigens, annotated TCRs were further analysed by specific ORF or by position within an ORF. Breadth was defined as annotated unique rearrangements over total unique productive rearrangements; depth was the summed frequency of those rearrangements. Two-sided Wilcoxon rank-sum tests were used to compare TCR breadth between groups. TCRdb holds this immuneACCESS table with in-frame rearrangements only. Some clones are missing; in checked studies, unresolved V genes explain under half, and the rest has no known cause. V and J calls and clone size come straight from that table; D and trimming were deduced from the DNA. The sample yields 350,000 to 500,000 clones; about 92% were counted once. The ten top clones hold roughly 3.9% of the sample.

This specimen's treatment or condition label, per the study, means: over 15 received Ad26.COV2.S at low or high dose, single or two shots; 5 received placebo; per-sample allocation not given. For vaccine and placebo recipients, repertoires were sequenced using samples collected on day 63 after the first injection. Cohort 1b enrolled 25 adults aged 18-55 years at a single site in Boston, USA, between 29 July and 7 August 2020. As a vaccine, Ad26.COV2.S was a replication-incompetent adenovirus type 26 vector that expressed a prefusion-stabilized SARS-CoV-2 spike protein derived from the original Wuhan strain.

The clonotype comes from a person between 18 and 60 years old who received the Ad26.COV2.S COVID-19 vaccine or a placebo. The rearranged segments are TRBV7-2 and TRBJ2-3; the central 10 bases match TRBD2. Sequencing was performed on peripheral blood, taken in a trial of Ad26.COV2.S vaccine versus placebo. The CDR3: CASSLRLAGGGDTQYF. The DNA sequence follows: TGTGCCAGCAGCTTAAGATTAGCGGGAGGTGGAGATACGCAGTATTTT.